This TCR beta chain was sequenced for a study of blood T cell repertoires in COVID-19. Background on the study: Sites across the United States, Italy and Spain contributed samples from acute and convalescent COVID-19. The analysed material was cDNA or gDNA that came from T cells, B-cell-depleted T cells, or PBMCs.

There are 17 residues in the CDR3. Unmatched junction bases numbered 7, after V lost 2 bases and J lost 2 bases. Germline CDR1 reads LNHNV; CDR2 reads YYDKDF (reference sequence). Per the original methods: Estimation of nucleated cell counts was performed using reference gene primer amplification. The protocol was immunoSEQ multiplex PCR, while the TCRdb copy is restricted to in-frame clones and leaves out a portion. V, J and clone size are those of that table, while D and trimming were read from the DNA. Of about 68,000 clones listed, 65% to 90% were seen once; the top ten hold about 23%. This chain joins TRBV15 and TRBJ2-2; 8 bases agree with TRBD2. Material: peripheral blood. This clonotype was obtained from a middle-aged man with acute or convalescent COVID-19. The CDR3 sequence: CATSRLRGGGNTGELFF. The CDR3 coding sequence is TGTGCCACCAGCAGACTACGGGGGGGCGGTAACACCGGGGAGCTGTTTTTT.